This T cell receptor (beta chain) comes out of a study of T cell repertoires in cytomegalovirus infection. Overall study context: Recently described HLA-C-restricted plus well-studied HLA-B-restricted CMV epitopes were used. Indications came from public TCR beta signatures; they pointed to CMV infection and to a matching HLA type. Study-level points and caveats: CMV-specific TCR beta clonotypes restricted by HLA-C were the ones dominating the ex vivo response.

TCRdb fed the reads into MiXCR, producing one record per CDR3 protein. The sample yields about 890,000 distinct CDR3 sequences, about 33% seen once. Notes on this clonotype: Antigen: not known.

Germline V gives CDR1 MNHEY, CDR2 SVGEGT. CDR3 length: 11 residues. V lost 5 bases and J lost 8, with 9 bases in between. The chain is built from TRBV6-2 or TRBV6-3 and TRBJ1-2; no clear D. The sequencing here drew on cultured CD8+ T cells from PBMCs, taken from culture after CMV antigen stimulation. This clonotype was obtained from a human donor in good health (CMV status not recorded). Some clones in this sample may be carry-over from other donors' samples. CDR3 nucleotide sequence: TGTGCCAGCAGTGGACCACAAGGCTACACCTTC. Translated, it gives CASSGPQGYTF.